The source of this T cell receptor beta chain is a study of T cell repertoires in ileal Crohn's disease. About the research overall: Patients had a median approximately 7.3-year disease duration, and roughly 40% were active smokers. Study results and limitations: High-frequency clones were more common in sorted CD8 than CD4 cells. Clonal expansions were more frequent in active smokers than non-smokers at surgery.

Using immunoSEQ multiplex PCR, the repertoire was profiled, and TCRdb retains in-frame clones only, with some absent. Of thousands of clones in the sample, approximately 82% were seen once. As to this clone: What it binds is unknown.

The sequenced sample was ileal tissue. The TCR originated in an adult with Crohn's disease.

CDR3: CASREGPGERPRSDTQYF. As DNA, the CDR3 is TGTGCCAGCAGGGAGGGGCCGGGAGAGAGACCCCGGTCAGATACGCAGTATTTT. The rearrangement links TRBV25-1 to TRBJ2-3; perhaps TRBD2 as D (6 bases). The CDR3 covers 18 residues. Germline values: CDR1 MGHDK, CDR2 SYGVNS. Trimming left V 6 bases short and J 4 bases short, with 26 bases between.